The 15 T cell receptor beta chains in this list originate from one sample, sequenced in a study of blood T cell repertoires in COVID-19. Profiling relied on immunoSEQ multiplex PCR, and the TCRdb table lists in-frame clones only, not all of them. Among about 230,000 clones listed, 90% were seen once. The sample comprised peripheral blood. Receptors were obtained from a man aged 25 to 40 with COVID-19, enrolled during active disease.

The V and J genes are TRBV5-6 and TRBJ2-1, with 7 bases lining up with TRBD1. Germline V gene sequence: CDR1 SGHDT, CDR2 YYEEEE. V was clipped by 0 bases and J by 2 bases; unmatched bases: 2. This CDR3 has 15 amino acids. The CDR3 DNA reads TGTGCCAGCAGCTTGGCCCAGGGGGCCTACAATGAGCAGTTCTTC. This gives the protein CASSLAQGAYNEQFF. The variable domain in full, with the rest retrieved from reference TRBV5-6 and TRBJ2-1, is DAGVTQSPTHLIKTRGQQVTLRCSPKSGHDTVSWYQQALGQGPQFIFQYYEEEERQRGNFPDRFSGHQFPNYSSELNVNALLLGDSALYLCASSLAQGAYNEQFFGPGTRLTVL.

The rearrangement joins TRBV10-3 to TRBJ1-6; 7 bases map to TRBD1. The V segment lost 9 bases and the J segment 8 bases; nucleotides outside the gene matches: 7. The germline CDR1 and CDR2 sequences are ENHRY and SYGVKD. The CDR3 has 13 amino acids. The CDR3 DNA sequence: TGTGCCATTACAGGGGCGCTGGATTCACCCCTCCACTTT. This encodes CAITGALDSPLHF.

The V and J genes are TRBV19 and TRBJ2-1; 15 bases map to TRBD2. The CDR3 is made up of 16 amino acids. The junction had 11 bases not matched to a gene; V was cut back by 5 bases and J by 12 bases. Germline CDR1 LNHDA, CDR2 SQIVND (reference sequence). In nucleotides, the CDR3 is TGTGCCAGTAGTCCTCCGGGACTAGCGGGAGGCTGGGGGCAGTTCTTC. As protein: CASSPPGLAGGWGQFF.

This chain links TRBV19 with TRBJ2-1; tentatively, D is TRBD1 (6 bases). Germline CDR1 and CDR2: LNHDA and SQIVND (reference sequence). The CDR3 is 16 amino acids. The ends were cut back, 4 bases at V and 7 bases at J, with 20 bases in the middle. The CDR3 loop is CASSRMSQGWRNEQFF. The CDR3 DNA is TGTGCCAGTAGTAGGATGAGCCAGGGGTGGAGGAATGAGCAGTTCTTC.

V usage is TRBV19 and J usage is TRBJ2-1; 10 nucleotides match TRBD2. Looked up from germline, CDR1 is LNHDA and CDR2 is SQIVND (reference sequence). The CDR3 runs 15 residues. With V trimmed by 6 bases and J by 4 bases, 6 bases remained unmatched. The CDR3 here is CASSRTSGSYNEQFF. Written as DNA, the CDR3 is TGTGCCAGTAGCCGGACTAGCGGTTCATACAATGAGCAGTTCTTC.

The chain is built from TRBV25-1 and TRBJ1-1; 7 nucleotides line up with TRBD1. Germline V gene lookup returns CDR1 MGHDK and CDR2 SYGVNS. V shed 4 bases, J shed 5 bases, and the junction held 7 bases outside the gene matches. CDR3 length: 14 amino acids. CDR3 sequence reads: CASSVETGLTEAFF. DNA for the CDR3: TGTGCCAGCAGTGTCGAGACAGGGTTGACTGAAGCTTTCTTT.

This chain links TRBV14 with TRBJ1-1; 9 positions agree with TRBD1. Losses at the gene ends were 4 bases for V and 3 bases for J; bases not matched to a gene: 6. The CDR3 has 15 residues. CDR1 is SGHDN and CDR2 is FVKESK in the germline V gene. The CDR3 loop is CASSPLQGAYTEAFF. CDR3 bases: TGTGCCAGCAGCCCCCTACAGGGGGCTTACACTGAAGCTTTCTTT.

V gene TRBV4-2 combines with J gene TRBJ1-2; weak D call: TRBD1 (6 bases). The CDR3 is 14 amino acids. CDR1 and CDR2 (germline): LGHNA, YNFKEQ. V was pared by 0 bases and J by 8 bases, with 13 bases between. CDR3 nucleotides: TGTGCCAGCAGCCAAGATCCACAGGGTAACGGCTACACCTTC. Translating it yields CASSQDPQGNGYTF.

The gene calls are TRBV5-6 and TRBJ2-1; a possible D gene is TRBD1 (6 bases). Trimming removed 1 base from V and 4 bases from J, with 15 bases in between. Per germline, CDR1 SGHDT and CDR2 YYEEEE. The CDR3 is 16 residues long. The CDR3 protein is CASSLPTETGYNEQFF. The CDR3 bases are TGTGCCAGCAGCTTGCCGACCGAAACAGGGTACAATGAGCAGTTCTTC.

J is TRBJ1-5 and V is TRBV19; the D gene is possibly TRBD1 (5 bases). The germline gives CDR1 LNHDA, CDR2 SQIVND (reference sequence). The CDR3 consists of 16 residues. V dropped 4 bases and J dropped 5 bases, with 18 bases sitting between them. As DNA, the CDR3 is TGTGCCAGTAGTACCTCTGGGACTACTTTTTATCAGCCCCAGCATTTT. The encoded protein is CASSTSGTTFYQPQHF. Together with reference TRBV19 and TRBJ1-5, the CDR3 gives the full variable domain: DGGITQSPKYLFRKEGQNVTLSCEQNLNHDAMYWYRQDPGQGLRLIYYSQIVNDFQKGDIAEGYSVSREKKESFPLTVTSAQKNPTAFYLCASSTSGTTFYQPQHFGDGTRLSIL.

This chain joins TRBV14 and TRBJ1-6; possible D gene TRBD1, 6 bases. The CDR3 length is 16 residues. From germline, CDR1 is SGHDN and CDR2 FVKESK. Trimming stripped 4 bases from V and 4 bases from J, with 14 bases between. The CDR3 loop is CASSRAGRGYNSPLHF. CDR3 DNA: TGTGCCAGCAGCCGGGCAGGTAGGGGGTATAATTCACCCCTCCACTTT.

The chain recombines TRBV19 with TRBJ1-1; a weak D match, TRBD1 (5 bases). The CDR3 covers 13 residues. Germline-derived CDR1 and CDR2 are LNHDA and SQIVND (reference sequence). V lost 5 bases and J lost 4, with 11 bases in between. CDR3 sequence (DNA): TGTGCCAGTAGTTGGCAGGGCAGCACTGAAGCTTTCTTT. Translation: CASSWQGSTEAFF.

This clone was observed a few times. The chain carries TRBV4-1 and TRBJ1-2; 7 bases fit TRBD1. V was pared by 2 bases and J by 4 bases, with 7 bases of the junction left unmatched. This CDR3 has 15 residues. In germline, CDR1 is MGHRA, CDR2 YSYEKL. The CDR3 sequence is CASSQIRDRFYGYTF. CDR3 coding DNA: TGCGCCAGCAGCCAAATCCGGGACAGATTCTATGGCTACACCTTC.

This clone was observed a handful of times. This chain joins TRBV28 and TRBJ2-7; a weak D match, TRBD2 (6 bases). V was pared by 6 bases and J by 4 bases, with 16 bases between. The germline gives CDR1 MDHEN, CDR2 SYDVKM. CDR3 length: 14 amino acids. The CDR3 region has the DNA TGTGCCAGCAGCCAAGGGACGGGAGAGTACGAGCAGTACTTC. This translates into CASSQGTGEYEQYF.

This clone was seen a single time. The gene calls are TRBV4-3 and TRBJ2-6; 8 positions agree with TRBD1. Trimming took 4 bases from V and 2 from J; bases not matched to a gene: 4. The CDR3 length is 16 residues. Germline CDR1 reads LGHNA; CDR2 reads YSLEER. DNA of the CDR3: TGCGCCAGCAGCCTTGAGACAGGGGCTGGGGCCAACGTCCTGACTTTC. This sequence encodes CASSLETGAGANVLTF.